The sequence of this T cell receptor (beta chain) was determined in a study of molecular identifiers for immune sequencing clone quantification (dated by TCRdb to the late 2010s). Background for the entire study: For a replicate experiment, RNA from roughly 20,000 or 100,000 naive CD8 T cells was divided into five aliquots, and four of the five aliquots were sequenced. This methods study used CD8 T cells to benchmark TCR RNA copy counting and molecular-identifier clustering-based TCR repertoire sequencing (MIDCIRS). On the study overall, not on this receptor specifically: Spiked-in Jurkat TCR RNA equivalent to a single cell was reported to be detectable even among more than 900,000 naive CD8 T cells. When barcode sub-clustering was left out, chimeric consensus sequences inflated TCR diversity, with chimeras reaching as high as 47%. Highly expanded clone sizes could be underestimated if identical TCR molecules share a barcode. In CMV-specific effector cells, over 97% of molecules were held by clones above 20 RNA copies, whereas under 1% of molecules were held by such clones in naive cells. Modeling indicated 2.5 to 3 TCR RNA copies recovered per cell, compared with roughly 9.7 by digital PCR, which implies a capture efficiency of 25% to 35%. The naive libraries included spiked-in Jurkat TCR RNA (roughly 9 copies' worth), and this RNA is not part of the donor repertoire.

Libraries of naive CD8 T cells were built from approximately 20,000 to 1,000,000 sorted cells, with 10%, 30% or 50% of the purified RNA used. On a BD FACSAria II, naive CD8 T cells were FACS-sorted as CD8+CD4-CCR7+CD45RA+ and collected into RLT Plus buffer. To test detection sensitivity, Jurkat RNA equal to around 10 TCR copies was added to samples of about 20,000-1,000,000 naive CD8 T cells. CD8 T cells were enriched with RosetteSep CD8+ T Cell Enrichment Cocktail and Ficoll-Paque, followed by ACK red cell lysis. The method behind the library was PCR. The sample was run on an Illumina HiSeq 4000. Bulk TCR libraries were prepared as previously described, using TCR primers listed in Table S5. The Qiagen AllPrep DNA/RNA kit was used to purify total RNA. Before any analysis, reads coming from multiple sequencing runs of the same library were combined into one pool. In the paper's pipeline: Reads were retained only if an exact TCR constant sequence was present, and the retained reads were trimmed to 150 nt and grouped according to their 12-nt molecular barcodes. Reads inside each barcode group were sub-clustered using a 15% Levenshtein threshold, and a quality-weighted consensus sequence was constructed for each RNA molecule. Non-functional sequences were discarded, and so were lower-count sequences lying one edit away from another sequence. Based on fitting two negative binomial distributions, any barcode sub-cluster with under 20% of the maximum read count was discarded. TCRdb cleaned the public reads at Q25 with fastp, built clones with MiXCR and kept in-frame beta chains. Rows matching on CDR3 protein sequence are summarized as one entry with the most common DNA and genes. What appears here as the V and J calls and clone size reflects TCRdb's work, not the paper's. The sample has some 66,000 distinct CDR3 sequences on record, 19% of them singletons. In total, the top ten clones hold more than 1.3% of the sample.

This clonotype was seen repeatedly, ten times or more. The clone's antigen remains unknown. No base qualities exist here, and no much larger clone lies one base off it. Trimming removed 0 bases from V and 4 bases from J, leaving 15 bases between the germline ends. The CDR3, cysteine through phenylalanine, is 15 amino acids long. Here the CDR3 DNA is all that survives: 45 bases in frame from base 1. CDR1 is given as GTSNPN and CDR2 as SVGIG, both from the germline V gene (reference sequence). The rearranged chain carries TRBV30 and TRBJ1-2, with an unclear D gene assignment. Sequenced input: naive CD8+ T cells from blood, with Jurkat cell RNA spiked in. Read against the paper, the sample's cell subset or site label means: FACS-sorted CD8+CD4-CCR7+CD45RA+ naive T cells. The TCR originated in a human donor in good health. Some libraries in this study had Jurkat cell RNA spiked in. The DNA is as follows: TGTGCCTGGAGTGTAGGTTGGAAGGAGAGCTATGGCTACACCTTC. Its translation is CAWSVGWKESYGYTF.